This T cell receptor (beta chain) was identified during a study of T cell responses to AZD1222 COVID-19 vaccine. In germline, CDR1 is DFQATT, CDR2 SNEGSKA (reference sequence). This CDR3 has 17 amino acids. With V trimmed by 3 bases and J by 11 bases, 21 bases remained unmatched. Data came from immunoSEQ multiplex PCR; TCRdb stores just in-frame clones and leaves some out. Altogether 150,000 to 200,000 clones are present, approximately 89% being singletons, with the ten largest covering 1.7%. The chain employs TRBV20-1 and TRBJ2-1; 8 bases align to TRBD1. This sample comprised peripheral blood, obtained 28 days after the second AZD1222 dose. The sequence came from an adult who received the AZD1222 COVID-19 vaccine. The DNA of the CDR3 is TGCAGTGCTAGTGCGTCAGGGGGCCTGACCGCTCCAATTAAGCAGTTCTTC. Its translation: CSASASGGLTAPIKQFF.